This T cell receptor beta chain derives from a study of shared clonotypes between healthy human individuals. Looking at the study overall: Aged 18 to 49, the donors were a couple of women and a few men. Whole-study results and caveats: Few donors limited the genetic and exposure-history diversity represented.

The table came from immunoSEQ multiplex PCR; TCRdb's copy has only in-frame clones and leaves some out. The sample has about 1.5 million clones; roughly 96% are singletons. Germline values: CDR1 MDHEN, CDR2 SYDVKM. The CDR3 contains 15 residues. With 6 bases clipped from V and 1 base from J, the junction kept 7 bases outside the gene matches. Details on this clone: Its antigen is currently unknown.

The genes are TRBV28 and TRBJ2-7; 9 nucleotides agree with TRBD2. This TCR was sampled from a young man in good health. The sequencing input was naive CD4+ T cells sorted from blood. Subset indicated: CD45RA+ positively selected. The CDR3 nucleotides read TGTGCCAGCAGGGAGACTAGCGGCGGGTCCTACGAGCAGTACTTC. Protein sequence: CASRETSGGSYEQYF.